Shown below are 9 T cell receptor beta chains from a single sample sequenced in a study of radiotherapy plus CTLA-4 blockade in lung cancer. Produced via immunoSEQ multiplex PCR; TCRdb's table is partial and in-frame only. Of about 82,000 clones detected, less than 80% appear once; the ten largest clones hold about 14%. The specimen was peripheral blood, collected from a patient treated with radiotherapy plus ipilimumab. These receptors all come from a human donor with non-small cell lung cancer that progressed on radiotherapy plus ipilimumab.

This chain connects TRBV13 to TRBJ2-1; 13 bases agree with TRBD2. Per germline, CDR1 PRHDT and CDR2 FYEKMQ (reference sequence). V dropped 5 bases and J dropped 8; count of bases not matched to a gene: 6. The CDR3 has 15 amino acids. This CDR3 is CASSTWTSGSYEQFF. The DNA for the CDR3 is TGTGCCAGCAGCACCTGGACTAGCGGGAGCTATGAGCAGTTCTTC.

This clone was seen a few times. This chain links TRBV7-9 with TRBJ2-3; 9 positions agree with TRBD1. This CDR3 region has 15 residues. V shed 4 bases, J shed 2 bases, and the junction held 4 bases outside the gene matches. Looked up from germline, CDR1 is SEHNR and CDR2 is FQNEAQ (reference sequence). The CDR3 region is CASSSDRGPTDTQYF. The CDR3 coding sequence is TGTGCCAGCAGCTCGGACAGGGGACCCACAGATACGCAGTATTTT.

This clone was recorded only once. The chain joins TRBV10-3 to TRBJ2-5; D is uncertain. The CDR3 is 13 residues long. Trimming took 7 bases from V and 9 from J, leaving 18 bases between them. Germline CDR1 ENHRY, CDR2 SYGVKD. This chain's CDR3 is CAINNPPATAQYF. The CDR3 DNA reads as TGTGCCATCAATAACCCACCCGCCACGGCCCAGTACTTC.

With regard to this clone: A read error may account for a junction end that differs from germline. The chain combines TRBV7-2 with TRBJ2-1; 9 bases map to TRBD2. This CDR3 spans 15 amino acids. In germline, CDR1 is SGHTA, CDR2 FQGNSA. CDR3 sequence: CASSLAGSLVNEQFF. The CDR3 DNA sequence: TGTGCCAGCAGCCTAGCGGGGAGTTTGGTGAATGAGCAGTTCTTC.

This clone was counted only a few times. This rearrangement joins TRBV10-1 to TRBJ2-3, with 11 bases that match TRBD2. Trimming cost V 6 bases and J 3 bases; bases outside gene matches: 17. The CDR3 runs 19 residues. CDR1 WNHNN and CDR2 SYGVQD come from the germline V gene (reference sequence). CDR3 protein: CASSREGTSGHSGTDTQYF. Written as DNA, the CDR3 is TGCGCCAGCAGCCGAGAGGGGACTAGCGGCCACTCAGGGACAGATACGCAGTATTTT.

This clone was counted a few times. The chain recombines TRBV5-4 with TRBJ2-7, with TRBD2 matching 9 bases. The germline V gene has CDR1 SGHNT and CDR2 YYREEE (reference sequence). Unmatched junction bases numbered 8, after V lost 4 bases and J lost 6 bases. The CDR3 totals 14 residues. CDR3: CASSTRASGAEQYF. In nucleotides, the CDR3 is TGTGCCAGCAGCACCAGGGCTAGCGGGGCCGAGCAGTACTTC.

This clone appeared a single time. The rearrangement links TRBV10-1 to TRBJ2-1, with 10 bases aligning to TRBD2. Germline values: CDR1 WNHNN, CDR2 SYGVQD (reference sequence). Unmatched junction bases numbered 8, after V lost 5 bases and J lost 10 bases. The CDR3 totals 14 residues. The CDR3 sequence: CASSRAGGPGEQFF. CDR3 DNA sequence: TGCGCCAGCAGTCGAGCGGGAGGGCCTGGGGAGCAGTTCTTC.

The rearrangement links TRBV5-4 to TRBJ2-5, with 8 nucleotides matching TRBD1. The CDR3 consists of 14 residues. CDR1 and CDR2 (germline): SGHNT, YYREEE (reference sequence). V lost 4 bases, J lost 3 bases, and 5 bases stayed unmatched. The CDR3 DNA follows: TGTGCCAGCAGCGGGGACAGGTGGGAAGAGACCCAGTACTTC. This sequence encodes CASSGDRWEETQYF.

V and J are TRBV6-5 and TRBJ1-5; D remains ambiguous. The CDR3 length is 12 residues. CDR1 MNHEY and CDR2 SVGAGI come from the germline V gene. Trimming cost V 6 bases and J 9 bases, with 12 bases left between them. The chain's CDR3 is CASRATRRPQHF. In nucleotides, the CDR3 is TGTGCCAGCAGGGCAACGAGGAGGCCCCAGCATTTT.